Each of the 23 T cell receptor beta chains below was sequenced from the same sample in a study of human thymus T cells. Thymic samples were excised during corrective heart operations. Data came from immunoSEQ multiplex PCR; TCRdb stores just in-frame clones and leaves some out. The repertoire includes tens of thousands of clones, 85% to 95% of them detected once, and approximately 0.031% sits in the top ten. The material sequenced was thymus tissue. The receptors were sampled from a girl under three years old with a congenital heart defect but otherwise immunologically healthy.

This CDR3 reads CASSVHDTSPLNTEAFF. The CDR3 DNA is TGTGCCAGCAGTGTCCATGACACTTCTCCCCTGAACACTGAAGCTTTCTTT. V is TRBV6-1 and J is TRBJ1-1, with unresolved D. CDR3 length: 17 residues. V shed 4 bases and J shed 0 bases, with 18 bases lying between them. CDR1 is MNHNS, CDR2 SASEGT, per germline.

The rearrangement joins TRBV2 to TRBJ2-1; 10 nucleotides match TRBD1. The CDR3 has 16 amino acids. Germline values: CDR1 SNHLY, CDR2 FYNNEI. J lost 0 bases, V lost 6 bases, and 5 bases had no gene match. The CDR3 is CASSPGTGASYNEQFF. CDR3 DNA sequence: TGTGCCAGCAGCCCAGGGACAGGGGCCTCCTACAATGAGCAGTTCTTC.

The chain recombines TRBV19 with TRBJ2-5, with D uncertain. Germline CDR1 LNHDA, CDR2 SQIVND (reference sequence). This CDR3 comprises 13 residues. Trimming stripped 2 bases from V and 0 bases from J, with 4 bases between. For the CDR3, the DNA is TGTGCCAGTAGTATAAAGTACCAAGAGACCCAGTACTTC. Translated, it gives CASSIKYQETQYF.

This chain links TRBV9 with TRBJ1-4, with TRBD1 as a possible D gene (5 bases). V gave up 4 bases and J gave up 4 bases, with 17 bases separating them. Looked up from germline, CDR1 is SGDLS and CDR2 is YYNGEE. The CDR3 consists of 16 residues. The CDR3 here is CASSLDPDTVNEKLFF. As DNA, the CDR3 is TGTGCCAGCAGCTTAGACCCGGACACGGTTAATGAAAAACTGTTTTTT.

The CDR3: CASSLWDRGKGYTF. Here the CDR3 DNA reads TGTGCCAGCAGTTTATGGGACAGGGGAAAGGGCTACACCTTC. The gene calls are TRBV5-4 and TRBJ1-2, with 10 positions matching TRBD1. The CDR3 loop spans 14 amino acids. Losses at the gene ends were 5 bases for V and 8 bases for J; bases not matched to a gene: 9. The germline CDR1 and CDR2 sequences are SGHNT and YYREEE (reference sequence).

This clone was observed a few times. V gene TRBV6-6 combines with J gene TRBJ1-2, with D possibly matching TRBD1 (5 bases). This CDR3 has 15 amino acids. V was clipped by 4 bases and J by 8 bases, with 20 bases between them. Germline CDR1 and CDR2: MNHNY and SVGAGI (reference sequence). The DNA of the CDR3 is TGTGCCAGCAGTTTTACCCGCTCAGGGTCTGGAGGCTACACCTTC. Amino acids: CASSFTRSGSGGYTF.

This chain uses TRBV4-1 with TRBJ2-5, with 9 bases aligning to TRBD2. The junction had 6 bases not matched to a gene; V was cut back by 0 bases and J by 1 base. The CDR3 is made up of 17 amino acids. CDR1 and CDR2 from the germline V gene are MGHRA and YSYEKL. CDR3 sequence (DNA): TGCGCCAGCAGCCAAGATTATAAGACTAGCGGCCAAGAGACCCAGTACTTC. It encodes CASSQDYKTSGQETQYF.

The V gene is TRBV27, the J gene TRBJ2-3; D may be TRBD2 (5 bases). This CDR3 spans 14 amino acids. Deletions cut 6 bases from V and 0 bases from J, with 10 bases between. From germline, CDR1 is MNHEY and CDR2 SMNVEV (reference sequence). DNA for the CDR3: TGTGCCAGCAGGGGAGTTTACAGCACAGATACGCAGTATTTT. It is translated as CASRGVYSTDTQYF.

V is TRBV19 and J is TRBJ1-1; no firm D call. The CDR3 is made up of 14 amino acids. CDR1 is LNHDA, CDR2 SQIVND, per germline (reference sequence). V lost 7 bases and J 1 base, leaving 13 bases between the germline ends. CDR3 region: CASMRLPGNTEAFF. The CDR3 coding sequence is TGTGCCAGTATGAGGTTGCCGGGGAACACTGAAGCTTTCTTT.

V is TRBV4-2 and J is TRBJ1-6; D is unclear. Trimming shortened V by 5 bases and J by 6 bases, and 11 bases separated the two germline ends. This CDR3 comprises 14 residues. Germline V gives CDR1 LGHNA, CDR2 YNFKEQ. The CDR3 nucleotides are TGTGCCAGCAGCACCGGGCGACCTAATTCACCCCTCCACTTT. Protein sequence: CASSTGRPNSPLHF.

The chain recombines TRBV27 with TRBJ1-4, with TRBD1 as a possible D gene (6 bases). Germline CDR1 is MNHEY and CDR2 is SMNVEV (reference sequence). The length of the CDR3 is 14 residues. Trimming left V 5 bases short and J 3 bases short, with 10 bases between. The CDR3 DNA follows: TGTGCCAGCAGTGACAGGAGCCCTAATGAAAAACTGTTTTTT. Translated, it gives CASSDRSPNEKLFF.

J is TRBJ1-1 and V is TRBV7-4; 9 bases agree with TRBD1. The CDR3 is 13 residues long. J was trimmed by 8 bases and V by 1 base; bases with no gene match: 2. Germline V gives CDR1 SGHVT, CDR2 SQSDAQ. CDR3 sequence reads: CASSLGGTGEAFF. CDR3 DNA: TGTGCCAGCAGCTTAGGGGGGACAGGGGAAGCTTTCTTT. Together with reference TRBV7-4 and TRBJ1-1, the CDR3 gives the full variable domain: GAGVSQSPRYKVAKRGRDVALRCDSISGHVTLYWYRQTLGQGSEVLTYSQSDAQRDKSGRPSGRFSAERPERSVSTLKIQRTEQGDSAVYLCASSLGGTGEAFFGQGTRLTVV.

This clone was seen once. The genes are TRBV7-9 and TRBJ2-7; tentatively, D is TRBD2 (6 bases). The V end was cut by 3 bases, the J end by 3 bases, with 9 bases between. CDR1 SEHNR and CDR2 FQNEAQ come from the germline V gene (reference sequence). This CDR3 is built from 13 residues. The CDR3 nucleotides are TGTGCCAGCAGCTTGGGGGGATACTACGAGCAGTACTTC. It yields the protein CASSLGGYYEQYF.

The chain couples TRBV7-6 to TRBJ2-1, with 8 bases that match TRBD1. Losses at the gene ends were 4 bases for V and 8 bases for J; bases not matched to a gene: 7. This CDR3 comprises 14 residues. Germline CDR1 and CDR2: SGHVS and FNYEAQ. The CDR3 DNA reads TGTGCCAGCAGCTCGAATCCAGGGGGCGATGAGCAGTTCTTC. This encodes CASSSNPGGDEQFF.

V and J are TRBV6-1 and TRBJ2-1; 7 nucleotides line up with TRBD2. Germline V CDR1 and CDR2: MNHNS, SASEGT. The CDR3 covers 17 residues. V shed 2 bases and J 3 bases; nucleotides not matched to a gene: 10. CDR3 in DNA: TGTGCCAGCAGTGAATTTCGGGAGGAGCGGGTCTACAATGAGCAGTTCTTC. Encoded protein: CASSEFREERVYNEQFF.

The chain carries TRBV7-2 and TRBJ2-2, with 13 nucleotides matching TRBD2. V dropped 3 bases and J dropped 4; count of bases not matched to a gene: 8. CDR3 length: 18 residues. From germline, CDR1 is SGHTA and CDR2 FQGNSA. Here the CDR3 reads CASSLTRTSGSTTGELFF. CDR3 sequence (DNA): TGTGCCAGCAGCTTGACAAGGACTAGCGGGAGCACCACCGGGGAGCTGTTTTTT.

The V call is TRBV27, the J call TRBJ2-1; 7 bases align to TRBD1. The CDR3 loop spans 13 amino acids. CDR1 is MNHEY and CDR2 is SMNVEV in the germline V gene (reference sequence). The ends lost 4 bases at V and 6 bases at J; junction bases unmatched: 3. CDR3 sequence: CASSCPGGNEQFF. The CDR3 DNA sequence: TGTGCCAGCAGTTGTCCAGGGGGCAATGAGCAGTTCTTC.

The chain carries TRBV28 and TRBJ1-5, with 12 bases lining up with TRBD1. The CDR3 has 15 residues. Germline V CDR1 and CDR2: MDHEN, SYDVKM. Unmatched junction bases numbered 8, after V lost 6 bases and J lost 8 bases. The DNA of the CDR3 is TGTGCCAGCAGCCTTACCGGGACAGGGGGCAAGCCCCAGCATTTT. This codes for CASSLTGTGGKPQHF.

The V call is TRBV4-3, the J call TRBJ2-1; maybe TRBD2 (6 bases). The V end was cut by 4 bases, the J end by 1 base, with 17 bases between. The CDR3 is made up of 17 amino acids. Germline CDR1 LGHNA, CDR2 YSLEER. In DNA, the CDR3 is TGCGCCAGCAGCCGAAACGGCGGGAAGGGATCCTACAATGAGCAGTTCTTC. This codes for CASSRNGGKGSYNEQFF.

The chain combines TRBV19 with TRBJ2-7; tentatively, D is TRBD1 or TRBD2 (7 bases each). CDR1 and CDR2 from the germline V gene are LNHDA and SQIVND (reference sequence). The CDR3 runs 17 residues. Trimming stripped 5 bases from V and 3 bases from J, with 23 bases between. The CDR3 loop is CASSPTDREGPFYEQYF. DNA of the CDR3: TGTGCCAGTAGTCCCACCGACAGGGAGGGACCATTCTACGAGCAGTACTTC.

The gene calls are TRBV4-3 and TRBJ2-1; D not resolved. This CDR3 is 17 amino acids long. Germline assignment: CDR1 LGHNA and CDR2 YSLEER. The V end lost 0 bases, the J end lost 5 bases, and 17 bases lay between the germline ends. This chain's CDR3 is CASSQEFPSDVDNEQFF. CDR3 sequence (DNA): TGCGCCAGCAGCCAAGAGTTCCCTAGTGATGTCGACAATGAGCAGTTCTTC.

This chain uses TRBV12-2 with TRBJ2-5; the table assigns TRBD1, which was not confirmed against the DNA. TRBV12-2 counts as a pseudogene. This CDR3 has 16 residues. CDR3 sequence reads: CASRSLSTVQVETQYF. As DNA, the CDR3 is TGTGCAAGTCGCTCTCTTTCGACAGTTCAAGTAGAGACCCAGTACTTC.

The chain employs TRBV21-1 and TRBJ2-1; TRBD2 is the table's D call, not checked against the DNA. TRBV21-1 is a pseudogene locus. CDR3 size: 17 residues. The CDR3 DNA reads as TGTGCCAGCAGCAAGGGACCCAAGCGGGAGAAATACAATGAGCAGTTCTTC. It is translated as CASSKGPKREKYNEQFF.